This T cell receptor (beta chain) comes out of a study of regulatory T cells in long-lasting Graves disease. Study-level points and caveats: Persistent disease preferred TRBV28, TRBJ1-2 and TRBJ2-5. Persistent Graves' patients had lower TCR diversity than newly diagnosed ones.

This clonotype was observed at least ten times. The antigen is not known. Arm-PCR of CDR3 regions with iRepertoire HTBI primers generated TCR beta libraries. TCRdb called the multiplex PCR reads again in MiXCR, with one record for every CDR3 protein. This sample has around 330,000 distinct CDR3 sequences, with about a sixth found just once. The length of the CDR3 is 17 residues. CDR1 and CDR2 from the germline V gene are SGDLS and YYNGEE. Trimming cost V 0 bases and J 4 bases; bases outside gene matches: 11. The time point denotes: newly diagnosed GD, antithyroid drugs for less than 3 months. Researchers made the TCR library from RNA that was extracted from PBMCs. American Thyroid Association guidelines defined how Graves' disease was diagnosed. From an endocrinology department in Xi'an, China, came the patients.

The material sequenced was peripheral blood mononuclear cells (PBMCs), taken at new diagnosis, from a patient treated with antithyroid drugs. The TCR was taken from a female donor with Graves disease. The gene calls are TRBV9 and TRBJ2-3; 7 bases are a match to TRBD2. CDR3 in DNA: TGTGCCAGCAGCGTAGGACGGGCGAGCCGGGAGGCAGATACGCAGTATTTT. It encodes CASSVGRASREADTQYF.